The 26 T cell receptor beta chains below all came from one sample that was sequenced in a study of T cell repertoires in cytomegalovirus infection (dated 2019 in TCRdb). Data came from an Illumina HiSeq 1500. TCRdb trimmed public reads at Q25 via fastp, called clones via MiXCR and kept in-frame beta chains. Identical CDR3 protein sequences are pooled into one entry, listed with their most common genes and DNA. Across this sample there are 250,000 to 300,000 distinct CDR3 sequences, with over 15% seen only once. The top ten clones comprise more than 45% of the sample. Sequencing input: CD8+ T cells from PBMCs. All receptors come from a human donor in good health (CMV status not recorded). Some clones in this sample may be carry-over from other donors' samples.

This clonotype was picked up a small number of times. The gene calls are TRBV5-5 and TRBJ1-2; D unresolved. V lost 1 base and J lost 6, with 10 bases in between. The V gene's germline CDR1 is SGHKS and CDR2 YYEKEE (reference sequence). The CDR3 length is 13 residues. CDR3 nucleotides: TGTGCCAGCAGCTTGATGGGAATTGATGGCTACACCTTC. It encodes CASSLMGIDGYTF. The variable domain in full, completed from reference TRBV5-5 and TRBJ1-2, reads DAGVTQSPTHLIKTRGQQVTLRCSPISGHKSVSWYQQVLGQGPQFIFQYYEKEERGRGNFPDRFSARQFPNYSSELNVNALLLGDSALYLCASSLMGIDGYTFGSGTRLTVV.

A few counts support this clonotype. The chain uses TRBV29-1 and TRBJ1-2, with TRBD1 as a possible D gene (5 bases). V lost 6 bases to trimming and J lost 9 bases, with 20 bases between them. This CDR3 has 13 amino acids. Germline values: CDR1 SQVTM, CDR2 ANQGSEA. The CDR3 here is CSVWDGNWDSYTF. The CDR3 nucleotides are TGCAGCGTGTGGGACGGAAACTGGGATAGCTACACCTTC.

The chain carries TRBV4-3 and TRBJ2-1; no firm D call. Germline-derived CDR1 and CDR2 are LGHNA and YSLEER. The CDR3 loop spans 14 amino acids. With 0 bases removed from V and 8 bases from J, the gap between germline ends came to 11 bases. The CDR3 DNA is TGCGCCAGCAGCCAAGAGGCCGGGTACCATGAGCAGTTCTTC. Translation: CASSQEAGYHEQFF.

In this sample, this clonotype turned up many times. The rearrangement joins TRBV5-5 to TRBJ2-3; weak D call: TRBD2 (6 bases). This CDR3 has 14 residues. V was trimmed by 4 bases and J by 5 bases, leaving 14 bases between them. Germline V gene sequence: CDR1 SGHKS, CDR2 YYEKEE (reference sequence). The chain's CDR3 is CASSARGAGDTQYF. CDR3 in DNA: TGTGCCAGCAGCGCGCGCGGGGCCGGAGATACGCAGTATTTT.

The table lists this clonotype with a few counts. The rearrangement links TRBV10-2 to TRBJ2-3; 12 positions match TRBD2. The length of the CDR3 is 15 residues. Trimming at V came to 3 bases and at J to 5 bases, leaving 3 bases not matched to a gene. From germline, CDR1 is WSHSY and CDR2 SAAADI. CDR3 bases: TGCGCCAGCAGTGATGTACTAGCGGGGGGAGATACGCAGTATTTT. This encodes CASSDVLAGGDTQYF.

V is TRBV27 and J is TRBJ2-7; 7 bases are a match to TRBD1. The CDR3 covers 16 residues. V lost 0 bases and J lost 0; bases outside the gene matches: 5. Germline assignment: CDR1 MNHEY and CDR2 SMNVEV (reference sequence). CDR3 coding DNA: TGTGCCAGCAGTTTATCCGGACAGGTCATCTCCTACGAGCAGTACTTC. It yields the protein CASSLSGQVISYEQYF.

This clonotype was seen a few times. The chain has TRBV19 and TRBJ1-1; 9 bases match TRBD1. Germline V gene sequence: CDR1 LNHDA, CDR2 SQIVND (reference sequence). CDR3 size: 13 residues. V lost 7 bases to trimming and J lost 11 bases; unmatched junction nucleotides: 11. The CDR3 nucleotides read TGTGCCAGTATCCGGACAGGGGCCCACGGGGCTTTCTTT. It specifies CASIRTGAHGAFF.

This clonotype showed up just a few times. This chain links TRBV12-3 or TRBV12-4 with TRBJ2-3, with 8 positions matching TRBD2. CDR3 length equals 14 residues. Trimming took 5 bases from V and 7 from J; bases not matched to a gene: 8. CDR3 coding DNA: TGTGCCAGCAGTCCCGGGACTAGTATGAATACGCAGTATTTT. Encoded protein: CASSPGTSMNTQYF.

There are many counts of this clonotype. The CDR3 DNA is TGTGCCAGCAGCCAAGGGGGCCCAGGTTTCCGCAACTATGGCTACACCTTC. Its protein product is CASSQGGPGFRNYGYTF. The chain links TRBV14 to TRBJ1-2; possibly TRBD1 for D (5 bases). The CDR3 consists of 17 residues. The V end lost 1 base, the J end lost 2 bases, and 17 bases lay between the germline ends. Germline-derived CDR1 and CDR2 are SGHDN and FVKESK.

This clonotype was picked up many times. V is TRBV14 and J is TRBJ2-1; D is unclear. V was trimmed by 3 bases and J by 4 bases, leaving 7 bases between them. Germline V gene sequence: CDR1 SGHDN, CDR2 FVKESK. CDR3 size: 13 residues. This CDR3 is CASSHSIYNEQFF. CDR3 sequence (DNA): TGTGCCAGCAGCCACTCAATATACAATGAGCAGTTCTTC. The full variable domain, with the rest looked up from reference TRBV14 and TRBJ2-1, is EAGVTQFPSHSVIEKGQTVTLRCDPISGHDNLYWYRRVMGKEIKFLLHFVKESKQDESGMPNNRFLAERTGGTYSTLKVQPAELEDSGVYFCASSHSIYNEQFFGPGTRLTVL.

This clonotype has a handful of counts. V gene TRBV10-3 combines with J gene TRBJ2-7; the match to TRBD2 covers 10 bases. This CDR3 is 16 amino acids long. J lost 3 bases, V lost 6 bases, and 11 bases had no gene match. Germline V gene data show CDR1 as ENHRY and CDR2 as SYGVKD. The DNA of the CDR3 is TGTGCCATCAGGCGGGTAGCGGGGGGACCTCTCTACGAGCAGTACTTC. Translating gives CAIRRVAGGPLYEQYF.

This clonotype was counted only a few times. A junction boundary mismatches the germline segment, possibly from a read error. The CDR3 DNA reads as TGCGCCAGCAGCGAAGACACGGCAGACCAAGAGACCCAGTACTTC. This gives the protein CASSEDTADQETQYF. The chain joins TRBV4-3 to TRBJ2-5; no reliable D call. Germline V gives CDR1 LGHNA, CDR2 YSLEER. The CDR3 runs 15 residues.

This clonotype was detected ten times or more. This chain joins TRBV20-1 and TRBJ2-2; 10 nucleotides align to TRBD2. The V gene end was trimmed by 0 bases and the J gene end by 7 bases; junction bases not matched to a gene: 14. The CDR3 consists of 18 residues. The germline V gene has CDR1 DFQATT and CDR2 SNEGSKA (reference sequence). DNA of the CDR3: TGCAGTGCTAGAGATCACGACAGCGGGGGGGCCGCGGTCGGGGAGCTGTTTTTT. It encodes CSARDHDSGGAAVGELFF.

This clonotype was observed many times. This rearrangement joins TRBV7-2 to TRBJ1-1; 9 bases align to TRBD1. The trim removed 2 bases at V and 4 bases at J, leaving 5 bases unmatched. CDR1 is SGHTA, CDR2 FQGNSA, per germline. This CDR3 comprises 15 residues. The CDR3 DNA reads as TGTGCCAGCAGCTTATCCGGGACAGGGTTCACTGAAGCTTTCTTT. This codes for CASSLSGTGFTEAFF.

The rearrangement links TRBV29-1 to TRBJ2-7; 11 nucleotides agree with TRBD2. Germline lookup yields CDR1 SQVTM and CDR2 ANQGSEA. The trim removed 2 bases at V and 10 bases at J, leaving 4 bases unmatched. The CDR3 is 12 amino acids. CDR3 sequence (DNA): TGCAGCGTTGAAATGACTAGCGGGGAACAGTACTTC. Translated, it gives CSVEMTSGEQYF.

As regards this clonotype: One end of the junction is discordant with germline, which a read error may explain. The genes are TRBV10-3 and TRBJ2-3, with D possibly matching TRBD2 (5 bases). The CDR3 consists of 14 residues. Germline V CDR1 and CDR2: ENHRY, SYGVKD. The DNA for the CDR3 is TGTGCCGTCAGTCCCGAGGGCTGGACAGATACGCAGTATTTT. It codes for CAVSPEGWTDTQYF.

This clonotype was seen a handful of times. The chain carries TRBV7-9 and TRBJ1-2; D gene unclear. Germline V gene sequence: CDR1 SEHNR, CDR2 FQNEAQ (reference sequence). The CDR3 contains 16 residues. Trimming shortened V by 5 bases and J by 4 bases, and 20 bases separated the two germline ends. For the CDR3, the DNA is TGTGCCAGCAGCCCGTTAAGGCCAACTCCCTCCTATGGCTACACCTTC. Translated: CASSPLRPTPSYGYTF.

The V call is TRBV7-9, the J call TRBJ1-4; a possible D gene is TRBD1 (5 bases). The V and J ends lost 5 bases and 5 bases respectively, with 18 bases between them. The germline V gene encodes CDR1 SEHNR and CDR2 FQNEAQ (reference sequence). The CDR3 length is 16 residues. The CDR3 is CASSARSGLENEKLFF. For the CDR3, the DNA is TGTGCCAGCAGCGCGAGATCGGGACTTGAAAATGAAAAACTGTTTTTT.

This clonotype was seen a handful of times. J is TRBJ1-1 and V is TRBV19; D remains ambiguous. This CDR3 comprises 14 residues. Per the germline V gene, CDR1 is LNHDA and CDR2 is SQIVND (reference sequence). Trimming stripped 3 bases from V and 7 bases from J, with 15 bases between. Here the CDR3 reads CASSITVRAGEAFF. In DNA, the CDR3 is TGTGCCAGTAGTATTACAGTAAGGGCTGGTGAAGCTTTCTTT.

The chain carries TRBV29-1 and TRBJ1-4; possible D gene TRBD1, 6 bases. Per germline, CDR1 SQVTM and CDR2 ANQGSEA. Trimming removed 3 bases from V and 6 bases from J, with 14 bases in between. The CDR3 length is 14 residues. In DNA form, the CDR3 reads TGCAGCGTTGACTCTTTGTCAGGGGATGAAAAACTGTTTTTT. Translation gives CSVDSLSGDEKLFF.

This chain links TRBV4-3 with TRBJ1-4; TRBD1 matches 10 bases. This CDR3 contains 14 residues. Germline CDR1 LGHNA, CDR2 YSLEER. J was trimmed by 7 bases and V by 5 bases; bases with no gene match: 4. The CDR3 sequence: CASSYGTGVEKLFF. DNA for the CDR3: TGCGCCAGCAGCTACGGGACAGGGGTTGAAAAACTGTTTTTT.

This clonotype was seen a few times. The CDR3 spells CASSYAGQALFRTEAFF. For the CDR3, the DNA is TGTGCCAGCAGTTACGCTGGACAGGCTCTCTTCCGCACTGAAGCTTTCTTT. This rearrangement joins TRBV6-2 or TRBV6-3 to TRBJ1-1, with 7 bases fitting TRBD1. The CDR3 contains 17 residues. In germline, CDR1 is MNHEY, CDR2 SVGEGT. V dropped 2 bases and J dropped 4; count of bases not matched to a gene: 13.

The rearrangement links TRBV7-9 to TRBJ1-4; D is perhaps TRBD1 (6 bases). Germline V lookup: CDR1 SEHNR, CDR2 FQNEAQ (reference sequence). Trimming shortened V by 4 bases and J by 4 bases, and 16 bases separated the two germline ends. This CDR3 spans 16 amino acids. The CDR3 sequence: CASSSRDNGGNEKLFF. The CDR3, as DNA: TGTGCCAGCAGCTCAAGGGACAACGGGGGTAATGAAAAACTGTTTTTT. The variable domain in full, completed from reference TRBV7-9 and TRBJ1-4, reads DTGVSQNPRHKITKRGQNVTFRCDPISEHNRLYWYRQTLGQGPEFLTYFQNEAQLEKSRLLSDRFSAERPKGSFSTLEIQRTEQGDSAMYLCASSSRDNGGNEKLFFGSGTQLSVL.

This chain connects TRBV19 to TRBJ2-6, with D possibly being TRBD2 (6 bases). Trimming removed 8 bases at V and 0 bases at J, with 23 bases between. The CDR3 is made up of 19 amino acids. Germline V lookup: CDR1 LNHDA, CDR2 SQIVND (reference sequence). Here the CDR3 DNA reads TGTGCCAGTGCGGGGCCTACGGGCCGTCGGAGCTCTGGGGCCAACGTCCTGACTTTC. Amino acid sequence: CASAGPTGRRSSGANVLTF.

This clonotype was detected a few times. CDR3 amino acids: CSARETGVHTSSYNSPLHF. The CDR3 nucleotides read TGCAGTGCTAGAGAGACAGGGGTCCACACGAGCTCCTATAATTCACCCCTCCACTTT. The genes are TRBV20-1 and TRBJ1-6; 8 nucleotides line up with TRBD1. The trim removed 0 bases at V and 0 bases at J, leaving 10 bases unmatched. CDR1 and CDR2 (germline): DFQATT, SNEGSKA (reference sequence). CDR3 length: 19 amino acids.

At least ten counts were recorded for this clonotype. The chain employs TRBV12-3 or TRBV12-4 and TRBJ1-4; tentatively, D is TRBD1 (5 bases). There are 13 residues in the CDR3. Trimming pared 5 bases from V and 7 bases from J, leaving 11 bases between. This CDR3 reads CASSPPRGEKLFF. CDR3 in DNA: TGTGCCAGCAGTCCTCCGAGGGGTGAAAAACTGTTTTTT.